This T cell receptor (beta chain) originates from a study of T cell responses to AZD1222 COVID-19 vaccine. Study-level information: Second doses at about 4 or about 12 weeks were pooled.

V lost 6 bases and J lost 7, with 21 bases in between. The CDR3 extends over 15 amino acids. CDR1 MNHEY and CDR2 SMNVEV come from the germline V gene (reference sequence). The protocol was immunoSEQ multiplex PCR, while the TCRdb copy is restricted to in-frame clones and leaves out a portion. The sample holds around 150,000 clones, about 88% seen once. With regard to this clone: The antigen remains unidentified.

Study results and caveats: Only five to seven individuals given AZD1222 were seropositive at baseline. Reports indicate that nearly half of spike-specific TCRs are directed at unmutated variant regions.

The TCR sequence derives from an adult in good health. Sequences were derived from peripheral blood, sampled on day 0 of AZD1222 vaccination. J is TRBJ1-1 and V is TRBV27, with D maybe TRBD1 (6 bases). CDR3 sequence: CASSLVGAGDREAFF. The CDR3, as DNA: TGTGCCAGCAGCCTCGTTGGAGCAGGGGACCGTGAAGCTTTCTTT.